What follows are 27 T cell receptor beta chains derived from one specimen sequenced in a study of blood T cell repertoires in COVID-19. TCRdb's copy holds only in-frame clones and misses some; the assay was immunoSEQ multiplex PCR. The sample has more than 110,000 clones; 85% are singletons. Material for sequencing was peripheral blood. These receptors were obtained from a middle-aged man with acute or convalescent COVID-19.

This chain connects TRBV5-1 to TRBJ2-7; 9 bases match TRBD1. Germline loops: CDR1 SGHRS, CDR2 YFSETQ. This CDR3 region has 15 residues. J lost 10 bases, V lost 0 bases, and 11 bases had no gene match. The CDR3 here is CASSLEGGQGSSQYF. CDR3 DNA sequence: TGCGCCAGCAGCTTGGAGGGGGGACAGGGCTCCTCCCAGTACTTC.

The chain employs TRBV10-1 and TRBJ2-1, with 7 bases lining up with TRBD2. Losses at the gene ends were 6 bases for V and 9 bases for J; bases not matched to a gene: 17. This CDR3 spans 16 amino acids. Germline lookup yields CDR1 WNHNN and CDR2 SYGVQD (reference sequence). CDR3 DNA sequence: TGCGCCAGCAGCCTTAACATAGCGGGCTGGTGGGGTGAGCAGTTCTTC. Its protein product is CASSLNIAGWWGEQFF.

The chain's CDR3 is CASSPREGTDTQYF. The CDR3 nucleotides read TGTGCCAGCTCACCGAGGGAGGGCACAGATACGCAGTATTTT. The rearrangement joins TRBV18 to TRBJ2-3, with TRBD2 as a possible D gene (6 bases). V gave up 3 bases and J gave up 1 base, with 8 bases separating them. CDR3 length: 14 amino acids. Germline CDR1 reads KGHSH; CDR2 reads LQKENI.

For the CDR3, the DNA is TGTGCCAGCAGCTTGAGCCTCCATTACACCGGGGAGCTGTTTTTT. Its translation: CASSLSLHYTGELFF. V usage is TRBV7-3 and J usage is TRBJ2-2, with unresolved D. Per germline, CDR1 SGHTA and CDR2 FQGTGA. Trimming pared 3 bases from V and 3 bases from J, leaving 11 bases between. The CDR3 sequence is 15 residues long.

This clone was found a few times. The chain has TRBV12-5 and TRBJ1-2; possibly TRBD1 for D (5 bases). V was pared by 2 bases and J by 1 base, with 11 bases between. This CDR3 is built from 15 residues. Germline assignment: CDR1 LGHNT and CDR2 FRNRAP. CDR3 nucleotides: TGTGCTAGTGGTTTGAGTCTAGGGGTTAACTATGGCTACACCTTC. Translating gives CASGLSLGVNYGYTF.

This clone was found a few times. CDR3 bases: TGTGCCTGGAGTTCCGGGTTGGGTGAAAAACTGTTTTTT. Translating it yields CAWSSGLGEKLFF. V gene TRBV30 combines with J gene TRBJ1-4, with no clear D. The germline CDR1 and CDR2 sequences are GTSNPN and SVGIG (reference sequence). V shed 2 bases and J shed 7 bases, with 11 bases lying between them. The CDR3 consists of 13 residues.

The rearrangement joins TRBV18 to TRBJ2-7, with 8 bases fitting TRBD2. V gave up 4 bases and J gave up 3 bases; unmatched junction bases: 8. This CDR3 spans 15 amino acids. Looked up from germline, CDR1 is KGHSH and CDR2 is LQKENI. This CDR3 reads CASSHSAGGFYEQYF. In DNA, the CDR3 is TGTGCCAGCTCACATTCGGCGGGGGGCTTCTACGAGCAGTACTTC.

The V call is TRBV10-3, the J call TRBJ1-2, with D perhaps matching TRBD1 (5 bases). From germline, CDR1 is ENHRY and CDR2 SYGVKD. Trimming took 5 bases from V and 0 from J, leaving 16 bases between them. This CDR3 has 16 amino acids. CDR3 coding DNA: TGTGCCATCAGTTCATTGGGGGGGAGATCTAACTATGGCTACACCTTC. As protein: CAISSLGGRSNYGYTF.

The chain is built from TRBV3-1 (or the pseudogene TRBV3-2) and TRBJ2-1; 8 nucleotides agree with TRBD1. The trim removed 0 bases at V and 12 bases at J, leaving 13 bases unmatched. The V gene's germline CDR1 is LGHDT and CDR2 YNNKEL (reference sequence). The CDR3 contains 16 residues. The CDR3 DNA reads TGTGCCAGCAGCCAAGAGTTCGGACAGGGCCCCCAGGGGCAGTTCTTC. This sequence encodes CASSQEFGQGPQGQFF.

The chain combines TRBV18 with TRBJ2-3; no firm D call. CDR1 is KGHSH and CDR2 is LQKENI in the germline V gene. Trimming removed 3 bases at V and 3 bases at J, with 16 bases between. There are 16 residues in the CDR3. CDR3 DNA: TGTGCCAGCTCACCCTCCTTAGCAATAACGACAGATACGCAGTATTTT. As protein: CASSPSLAITTDTQYF.

The chain carries TRBV5-1 and TRBJ2-3, with TRBD1 identical over 11 bases. This CDR3 spans 16 amino acids. Germline V gene sequence: CDR1 SGHRS, CDR2 YFSETQ. J gave up 6 bases and V 4 bases, and 10 bases lay outside the gene matches. As DNA, the CDR3 is TGCGCCAGCAGCCCGTCCAGCGGGACAGGGGGGGATACGCAGTATTTT. Residues: CASSPSSGTGGDTQYF.

V usage is TRBV3-1 (or the pseudogene TRBV3-2) and J usage is TRBJ2-7; 8 bases are a match to TRBD1. The CDR3 is 15 residues long. The junction had 8 bases not matched to a gene; V was cut back by 4 bases and J by 3 bases. Germline CDR1 and CDR2: LGHDT and YNNKEL (reference sequence). The CDR3 is CASSPHRDRLYEQYF. The DNA for the CDR3 is TGTGCCAGCAGCCCACACCGGGACAGGCTCTACGAGCAGTACTTC.

This chain joins TRBV3-1 (or the pseudogene TRBV3-2) and TRBJ2-1, with D possibly matching TRBD2 (5 bases). The CDR3 runs to 14 residues. V was shortened by 1 base and J by 9 bases, with 13 bases between the two germline ends. Germline V gene data show CDR1 as LGHDT and CDR2 as YNNKEL (reference sequence). The CDR3, as DNA: TGTGCCAGCAGCCAAGTACCTAGCACGATTGAGCAGTTCTTC. Its translation is CASSQVPSTIEQFF.

This clone was detected a few times. This chain uses TRBV7-3 with TRBJ1-1; D is unresolved. This CDR3 has 13 amino acids. Trimming pared 2 bases from V and 3 bases from J, leaving 7 bases between. CDR1 and CDR2 from the germline V gene are SGHTA and FQGTGA. CDR3 protein: CASSLDRDTEAFF. The CDR3 nucleotides read TGTGCCAGCAGCTTAGATCGGGACACTGAAGCTTTCTTT. Full variable domain (missing parts from reference TRBV7-3 and TRBJ1-1): GAGVSQTPSNKVTEKGKYVELRCDPISGHTALYWYRQSLGQGPEFLIYFQGTGAADDSGLPNDRFFAVRPEGSVSTLKIQRTERGDSAVYLCASSLDRDTEAFFGQGTRLTVV.

This sequence joins TRBV6-5 and TRBJ2-7, with TRBD1 matching over 10 bases. This CDR3 has 15 amino acids. Trimming at V came to 2 bases and at J to 3 bases, leaving 4 bases not matched to a gene. The V gene's germline CDR1 is MNHEY and CDR2 SVGAGI. The CDR3 region is CASSYRDRGIYEQYF. The CDR3 DNA is TGTGCCAGCAGTTACCGGGACAGGGGAATCTACGAGCAGTACTTC.

This chain uses TRBV19 with TRBJ1-5, with 8 bases fitting TRBD1. The CDR3 is 17 residues long. The junction had 11 bases not matched to a gene; V was cut back by 7 bases and J by 0 bases. In germline, CDR1 is LNHDA, CDR2 SQIVND (reference sequence). The chain's CDR3 is CASIGQGAFHSNQPQHF. In DNA, the CDR3 is TGTGCCAGTATTGGACAGGGAGCCTTTCATAGCAATCAGCCCCAGCATTTT.

This chain connects TRBV11-2 to TRBJ2-2; TRBD1 matches 8 bases. Germline loops: CDR1 SGHAT, CDR2 FQNNGV. After removal of 4 bases from V and 5 bases from J, the junction contained 6 bases not matched to a gene. The CDR3 sequence is 15 residues long. DNA for the CDR3: TGTGCCAGCAGCTGGGACAGGATCGGGACCGGGGAGCTGTTTTTT. This encodes CASSWDRIGTGELFF. Supplemented by reference TRBV11-2 and TRBJ2-2, the full variable domain reads EAGVAQSPRYKIIEKRQSVAFWCNPISGHATLYWYQQILGQGPKLLIQFQNNGVVDDSQLPKDRFSAERLKGVDSTLKIQPAKLEDSAVYLCASSWDRIGTGELFFGEGSRLTVL.

The chain joins TRBV6-5 to TRBJ2-2; TRBD1 matches at 7 bases. The CDR3 has 14 amino acids. The germline gives CDR1 MNHEY, CDR2 SVGAGI. The V gene end was trimmed by 2 bases and the J gene end by 6 bases; junction bases not matched to a gene: 3. CDR3 protein: CASSYGQAAGELFF. The CDR3 coding sequence is TGTGCCAGCAGTTACGGACAGGCGGCCGGGGAGCTGTTTTTT.

The J gene is TRBJ2-7, the V gene TRBV7-9, with TRBD2 as a possible D gene (6 bases). V was shortened by 5 bases and J by 3 bases, with 14 bases between the two germline ends. Germline V CDR1 and CDR2: SEHNR, FQNEAQ (reference sequence). There are 14 residues in the CDR3. In DNA form, the CDR3 reads TGTGCCAGCAGCAAGGCGGCGGGGTACTACGAGCAGTACTTC. It encodes CASSKAAGYYEQYF.

A single count supports this clone. The chain has TRBV3-1 (or the pseudogene TRBV3-2) and TRBJ2-7; 7 bases align to TRBD1. Looked up from germline, CDR1 is LGHDT and CDR2 is YNNKEL (reference sequence). V trimming: 3 bases; J trimming: 4 bases; junction bases outside the gene matches: 6. There are 14 residues in the CDR3. The CDR3 DNA sequence: TGTGCCAGCAGCCATGGCAGGGGGTTGTACGAGCAGTACTTC. It translates to CASSHGRGLYEQYF.

The CDR3 spells CASSEGPLNEQFF. In DNA form, the CDR3 reads TGTGCCAGCAGTGAGGGCCCCCTGAATGAGCAGTTCTTC. The J gene is TRBJ2-1, the V gene TRBV6-1; no clear D gene. CDR1 and CDR2 (germline): MNHNS, SASEGT. Between the trimmed V and J ends, which lost 3 bases and 7 bases, there was a span of 10 bases. The CDR3 has 13 residues.

CDR3 sequence: CASSWRSVRRYGYTF. The CDR3 region has the DNA TGTGCCAGCAGTTGGCGGTCAGTCCGGCGGTATGGCTACACCTTC. This rearrangement joins TRBV28 to TRBJ1-2; D is ambiguous. V was clipped by 4 bases and J by 5 bases, with 17 bases between them. This CDR3 contains 15 residues. Germline V gene sequence: CDR1 MDHEN, CDR2 SYDVKM.

DNA of the CDR3: TGCGCCAGCAGCCAAGAGACAGCCTCAGGTACCGGGGAGCTGTTTTTT. Translating gives CASSQETASGTGELFF. The V gene is TRBV4-1, the J gene TRBJ2-2, with a possible D match to TRBD1 (5 bases). The CDR3 loop spans 16 amino acids. Trimming cost V 0 bases and J 5 bases, with 13 bases left between them. Germline V gene sequence: CDR1 MGHRA, CDR2 YSYEKL.

The J gene is TRBJ2-4, the V gene TRBV11-3; 7 nucleotides agree with TRBD1. With 1 base clipped from V and 2 bases from J, the junction kept 5 bases outside the gene matches. Germline-derived CDR1 and CDR2 are SGHNT and YENEEA. The CDR3 totals 16 residues. CDR3 amino acids: CASSLGGGATKNIQYF. The CDR3 nucleotides read TGTGCCAGCAGCTTAGGAGGGGGCGCAACCAAAAACATTCAGTACTTC.

The sample holds a few counts of this clone. This chain's CDR3 is CASSLGTGNYGYTF. CDR3 in DNA: TGTGCCAGCTCACTTGGGACAGGAAACTATGGCTACACCTTC. J is TRBJ1-2 and V is TRBV18; 8 bases agree with TRBD1. The CDR3 loop spans 14 amino acids. Germline V CDR1 and CDR2: KGHSH, LQKENI. V lost 4 bases and J lost 2; bases outside the gene matches: 3.

This chain joins TRBV5-1 and TRBJ2-6; D is undetermined. CDR1 and CDR2 from the germline V gene are SGHRS and YFSETQ. There are 21 residues in the CDR3. The germline V and J ends were trimmed by 1 base and 0 bases, with 23 bases remaining between them. CDR3 sequence reads: CASSLIHWRRPSNSGANVLTF. CDR3 bases: TGCGCCAGCAGCTTGATCCATTGGAGACGTCCCTCCAACTCTGGGGCCAACGTCCTGACTTTC.

This sequence joins TRBV9 and TRBJ1-2; D possibly corresponds to TRBD1 (6 bases). Between the trimmed V and J ends, which lost 1 base and 7 bases, there was a span of 14 bases. The CDR3 is 14 residues long. Germline V gene lookup returns CDR1 SGDLS and CDR2 YYNGEE. DNA of the CDR3: TGTGCCAGCAGCGTAAGCCGGGGGGCGGGTGGCTACACCTTC. This gives the protein CASSVSRGAGGYTF.